This T cell receptor (beta chain) was recovered during a study of Graves' ophthalmopathy and Graves' hyperthyroidism. Study-level points and caveats: Most thyroid clonotypes expanded beyond 0.001 frequency were also found in blood. The model predicted progression of ophthalmopathy with a sensitivity of about 70%, and its specificity was 72.22%.

For this clonotype: Its antigen remains unknown. With a much larger clone just one base away, this may be a read error.

The CDR3 is made up of 13 amino acids. Germline CDR1 is MGHDK and CDR2 is SYGVNS. Presentation of ophthalmopathy in the donors involved moderate-to-severe activity, CAS ≥3, NOSPECS ≥4 and a duration under 3 months. RNA transcripts served as template for amplifying TCR beta CDR3 sequences. An opening RT-PCR round employed HTBI primers and preceded a second-round multiplex PCR. TCRdb recomputed calls from the multiplex PCR reads with MiXCR, one row per CDR3 protein. The sample contains almost 750,000 distinct CDR3 sequences, roughly 40% of which appear only once. The rearrangement uses TRBV25-1 and TRBJ1-2; D is undetermined. The origin of this receptor is an adult man with Graves' ophthalmopathy. The source material was peripheral blood. For the CDR3, the DNA is TGTGCCAGCACTCCGGACCCTAACTGTGGCTACACCTTC. It yields the protein CASTPDPNCGYTF.